Detailed here is one TCR beta chain. The data originate from a study of blood T cell repertoires in COVID-19. Adults between about 18 and 95 years of age took part from fewer than 30 US areas. Cohorts were determined from participant-reported clinical history. Sequencing was performed with immunoSEQ multiplex PCR; in TCRdb, only in-frame clones are kept and a portion is missing. The sample has about 260,000 clones; about nine tenths are singletons. J gave up 5 bases and V 0 bases, and 7 bases lay outside the gene matches. Germline CDR1 reads LGHNA; CDR2 reads YNFKEQ. CDR3 length: 17 amino acids. The sequencing input was PBMCs or T cells enriched from blood (not recorded which). This receptor was identified in a woman aged 50 to 60 who had recovered from COVID-19. The genes are TRBV4-2 and TRBJ2-2; 9 bases fit TRBD2. The CDR3 bases are TGTGCCAGCAGCCAAGATGCAGCGGGAGGATTGACCGGGGAGCTGTTTTTT. It specifies CASSQDAAGGLTGELFF.